The rows below give T cell receptor beta chains drawn from one sample of a study of T cells in Graves' hyperthyroidism and ophthalmopathy. A single record per CDR3 protein comes from TCRdb applying MiXCR to the multiplex PCR reads. Altogether 610,000 or so distinct CDR3 sequences are present, 46% being singletons, with the ten largest covering approximately 7.5%. The sample taken for sequencing was peripheral blood or thyroid tissue (not recorded which). These receptor sequences come from a woman aged 18-29 years with Graves' hyperthyroidism. The CDR3 runs from the conserved cysteine through the conserved F or W. The order of the fields is clone size, D gene, J gene, V gene, CDR3 DNA, CDR3 protein. The D gene is left open where the match is weak. The size field is filled for only some rows; it gives once, few, many or a size class.

clone size: many
D gene: .
J gene: TRBJ1-5
V gene: TRBV19
CDR3 DNA: TGTGCCAGTAAACGGGGTGTCTTGGGTTATAGCAATCAGCCCCAGCATTTT
CDR3 protein: CASKRGVLGYSNQPQHF

clone size: .
D gene: TRBD2
J gene: TRBJ2-3
V gene: TRBV20-1
CDR3 DNA: TGCAGTGCTAGACGCATGGAGCGGGAGAGGGGCACAGATACGCAGTATTTT
CDR3 protein: CSARRMERERGTDTQYF

clone size: .
D gene: TRBD2
J gene: TRBJ2-1
V gene: TRBV12-3/TRBV12-4
CDR3 DNA: TGTGCCAGCACCGGGACTAGCGGGATAAATGAGCAGTTCTTC
CDR3 protein: CASTGTSGINEQFF

clone size: .
D gene: .
J gene: TRBJ2-7
V gene: TRBV29-1
CDR3 DNA: TGCAGCCAAGGTTCTGATTCCTACGAGCAGTACTTC
CDR3 protein: CSQGSDSYEQYF

clone size: .
D gene: .
J gene: TRBJ1-1
V gene: TRBV5-1
CDR3 DNA: TGCGCCAGCAGCTTGGTGGGGAGCTGGACTGAAGCTTTCTTT
CDR3 protein: CASSLVGSWTEAFF

clone size: .
D gene: TRBD1
J gene: TRBJ2-5
V gene: TRBV2
CDR3 DNA: TGTGCCACCTCACTTAGGGGGCTCCAAGAGACCCAGTACTTC
CDR3 protein: CATSLRGLQETQYF

clone size: many
D gene: .
J gene: TRBJ2-7
V gene: TRBV15
CDR3 DNA: TGTGCCACCAGCAGAGAAACAGAATACGAGCAGTACTTC
CDR3 protein: CATSRETEYEQYF

clone size: many
D gene: TRBD2
J gene: TRBJ2-7
V gene: TRBV5-4
CDR3 DNA: TGTGCCAGCAGCTTGGGTCTAGCGGAGTTGAACGAGCAGTACTTC
CDR3 protein: CASSLGLAELNEQYF

clone size: many
D gene: .
J gene: TRBJ1-2
V gene: TRBV20-1
CDR3 DNA: TGCAGTGCTAGAGTAACCGGGACATTCTCGGGCGGCTACACCTTC
CDR3 protein: CSARVTGTFSGGYTF

clone size: many
D gene: .
J gene: TRBJ2-2
V gene: TRBV20-1
CDR3 DNA: TGCAGTGCTTTGGTGGGGACTCAGGTCCACGGGGAGCTGTTTTTT
CDR3 protein: CSALVGTQVHGELFF

clone size: .
D gene: TRBD2
J gene: TRBJ2-5
V gene: TRBV7-6
CDR3 DNA: TGTGCCAGCAGCTTATCAGTAGCGGGCCGAGAGACCCAGTACTTC
CDR3 protein: CASSLSVAGRETQYF

clone size: .
D gene: .
J gene: TRBJ1-4
V gene: TRBV24-1
CDR3 DNA: TGTGCCACCAGTTCGGGGTTTAATGAAAAACTGTTTTTT
CDR3 protein: CATSSGFNEKLFF

clone size: .
D gene: TRBD1
J gene: TRBJ1-2
V gene: TRBV7-9
CDR3 DNA: TGTGCCAGCAGCTTAGTGGCGGGACAGGGCATTGGTGGCTACACCTTC
CDR3 protein: CASSLVAGQGIGGYTF

clone size: many
D gene: TRBD1
J gene: TRBJ1-6
V gene: TRBV30
CDR3 DNA: TGTGCCTGGAATCGACAGGGGAGGTCACCCCTCCACTTT
CDR3 protein: CAWNRQGRSPLHF

clone size: .
D gene: .
J gene: TRBJ1-4
V gene: TRBV6-5
CDR3 DNA: TGTGCCAGCAGTTACTCTGGAACAGGGATAACTGAAAAACTGTTTTTT
CDR3 protein: CASSYSGTGITEKLFF

clone size: many
D gene: TRBD1
J gene: TRBJ1-1
V gene: TRBV6-5
CDR3 DNA: TGTGCCTGTTGGGACAGAGGAAGAGCTTTCTTT
CDR3 protein: CACWDRGRAFF

clone size: .
D gene: .
J gene: TRBJ1-1
V gene: TRBV9
CDR3 DNA: TGTGCCAGCGCGAAGGGGGGCCCTAACGCTGAAGCTTTCTTT
CDR3 protein: CASAKGGPNAEAFF

clone size: .
D gene: TRBD1
J gene: TRBJ1-2
V gene: TRBV11-3
CDR3 DNA: TGTGCCAGCAGCCCAGGACGGACAGGGGTGGATGGCTACACCTTC
CDR3 protein: CASSPGRTGVDGYTF

clone size: many
D gene: TRBD1
J gene: TRBJ1-2
V gene: TRBV5-6
CDR3 DNA: TGTGCCAGCAGCTGGGGACAGGGCTATGGCTACACCTTC
CDR3 protein: CASSWGQGYGYTF

clone size: .
D gene: TRBD1
J gene: TRBJ2-7
V gene: TRBV29-1
CDR3 DNA: TGCAGTGAATGGGCGGGACAGGGGGCCTACGAGCAGTACTTC
CDR3 protein: CSEWAGQGAYEQYF

clone size: many
D gene: TRBD1
J gene: TRBJ1-2
V gene: TRBV7-9
CDR3 DNA: TGTGCCAGCAGTTACTATGGGGGACAGGGGGCGGTCTATGGCTACACCTTC
CDR3 protein: CASSYYGGQGAVYGYTF

clone size: many
D gene: .
J gene: TRBJ2-7
V gene: TRBV12-3/TRBV12-4
CDR3 DNA: TGTGCCAGCTCCTTCGTCAGGGGCAACGAGCAGTACTTC
CDR3 protein: CASSFVRGNEQYF

clone size: many
D gene: .
J gene: TRBJ2-7
V gene: TRBV6-6
CDR3 DNA: TGTGCCAGCAGTTACCCCTCCGGAGGCGAGCAGTACTTC
CDR3 protein: CASSYPSGGEQYF

clone size: .
D gene: .
J gene: TRBJ1-1
V gene: TRBV7-2
CDR3 DNA: TGTGCCAGCAGCATGACAGGCGCTACTGAAGCTTTCTTT
CDR3 protein: CASSMTGATEAFF

clone size: .
D gene: TRBD2
J gene: TRBJ2-7
V gene: TRBV20-1
CDR3 DNA: TGCAGTGAACGGACTAGCGGGAAGGACGAGCAGTACTTC
CDR3 protein: CSERTSGKDEQYF

clone size: .
D gene: TRBD2
J gene: TRBJ2-5
V gene: TRBV12-3/TRBV12-4
CDR3 DNA: TGTGCCAGCAGTTTTGCGGGAGATGTAAAGACCCAGTACTTC
CDR3 protein: CASSFAGDVKTQYF

clone size: .
D gene: TRBD2
J gene: TRBJ2-5
V gene: TRBV19
CDR3 DNA: TGTGCCAGTAGACAGGAGGGACTAGCGGGGGAGACCCAGTACTTC
CDR3 protein: CASRQEGLAGETQYF

clone size: few
D gene: .
J gene: TRBJ2-2
V gene: TRBV6-1
CDR3 DNA: TGTGCCAGCAGTGAATTGGGACGGGGGAACACCGGGGAGCTGTTTTTT
CDR3 protein: CASSELGRGNTGELFF

clone size: many
D gene: .
J gene: TRBJ2-3
V gene: TRBV2
CDR3 DNA: TGTGCCAGCAGTGAATTAGGGCTGACAGATACGCAGTATTTT
CDR3 protein: CASSELGLTDTQYF

clone size: many
D gene: TRBD1
J gene: TRBJ2-7
V gene: TRBV13
CDR3 DNA: TGTGCCAGCAGCCTATCCGGGACAGTATACGAGCAGTACTTC
CDR3 protein: CASSLSGTVYEQYF

clone size: many
D gene: TRBD1
J gene: TRBJ1-2
V gene: TRBV6-5
CDR3 DNA: TGTGCCAGCACTCGACAGGGGATAGGTGGCTACACCTTC
CDR3 protein: CASTRQGIGGYTF

clone size: .
D gene: .
J gene: TRBJ1-2
V gene: TRBV29-1
CDR3 DNA: TGCAGTCTCCAGGGCTTTGATTATGGCTACACCTTC
CDR3 protein: CSLQGFDYGYTF

clone size: .
D gene: .
J gene: TRBJ2-6
V gene: TRBV7-9
CDR3 DNA: TGTGCCAGCAGCCGAATTATCGACAGCTGGAGTTCTGGGGCCAACGTCCTGACTTTC
CDR3 protein: CASSRIIDSWSSGANVLTF

clone size: .
D gene: .
J gene: TRBJ2-1
V gene: TRBV10-3
CDR3 DNA: TGTGCCAGCAGCCTGGGACCGGTAGAAGTCAATGAGCAGTTCTTC
CDR3 protein: CASSLGPVEVNEQFF

clone size: .
D gene: TRBD2
J gene: TRBJ2-7
V gene: TRBV20-1
CDR3 DNA: TGCAGTGCGACCGGGACTAGCGGAGAATCCCCCTACGAGCAGTACTTC
CDR3 protein: CSATGTSGESPYEQYF

clone size: many
D gene: .
J gene: TRBJ2-5
V gene: TRBV7-2
CDR3 DNA: TGTGCCAGCAGGTCGGGGCAAGAGACCCAGTACTTC
CDR3 protein: CASRSGQETQYF

clone size: many
D gene: TRBD2
J gene: TRBJ2-2
V gene: TRBV24-1
CDR3 DNA: TGTGCCACCAGTGATTTGTCCCCCACTAGCGGGAGAGAGGTCGGGGAGCTGTTTTTT
CDR3 protein: CATSDLSPTSGREVGELFF

clone size: many
D gene: .
J gene: TRBJ2-7
V gene: TRBV20-1
CDR3 DNA: TGCAGTGCTAGGTACGGTCTCGGCGAGCAGTACTTC
CDR3 protein: CSARYGLGEQYF

clone size: .
D gene: .
J gene: TRBJ2-7
V gene: TRBV25-1
CDR3 DNA: TGTGCCAGCGTCGGGGACCCATCCTACGAGCAGTACTTC
CDR3 protein: CASVGDPSYEQYF

clone size: many
D gene: TRBD1
J gene: TRBJ1-5
V gene: TRBV4-2
CDR3 DNA: TGTGCCAGCAGCCAAGATCGGGGCCAGGGGGAAAATCAGCCCCAGCATTTT
CDR3 protein: CASSQDRGQGENQPQHF

clone size: many
D gene: TRBD2
J gene: TRBJ2-5
V gene: TRBV7-3
CDR3 DNA: TGTGCCAGCAGCTCCGGGACTAGCGGGAGAGAGACCCAGTACTTC
CDR3 protein: CASSSGTSGRETQYF

clone size: many
D gene: TRBD1
J gene: TRBJ2-7
V gene: TRBV19
CDR3 DNA: TGTGCCAGTAGTCCCACCGGGACAGGGACCTACGAGCAGTACTTC
CDR3 protein: CASSPTGTGTYEQYF

clone size: many
D gene: TRBD2
J gene: TRBJ2-7
V gene: TRBV7-2
CDR3 DNA: TGTGCCAGCAGCCTCCCCGGACTAGCGAAAACCTACGAGCAGTACTTC
CDR3 protein: CASSLPGLAKTYEQYF

clone size: .
D gene: TRBD1
J gene: TRBJ1-1
V gene: TRBV10-3
CDR3 DNA: TGTGCCAGCAGTGAGGGAATCGGGACAGGGGGCGTTGGGGCTTTCTTT
CDR3 protein: CASSEGIGTGGVGAFF

clone size: .
D gene: .
J gene: TRBJ1-1
V gene: TRBV4-1
CDR3 DNA: TGTGCCAGCAGCTTAACGCAGGTGGAGGAGGCTTTCTTT
CDR3 protein: CASSLTQVEEAFF

clone size: many
D gene: .
J gene: TRBJ2-7
V gene: TRBV10-3
CDR3 DNA: TGTGCCATCAGGGGGGCACCTGGGGTATCGTTCTACGAGCAGTACTTC
CDR3 protein: CAIRGAPGVSFYEQYF

clone size: few
D gene: .
J gene: TRBJ2-7
V gene: TRBV13
CDR3 DNA: TGTGCCAGCAGCTTAGAAGGGGAGCCCACCGAGCAGTACTTC
CDR3 protein: CASSLEGEPTEQYF

clone size: many
D gene: .
J gene: TRBJ1-2
V gene: TRBV9
CDR3 DNA: TGTGCCAGCAGCGTTGACACGGGGGGGAACTATGGCTACACCTTC
CDR3 protein: CASSVDTGGNYGYTF

clone size: many
D gene: TRBD2
J gene: TRBJ2-5
V gene: TRBV25-1
CDR3 DNA: TGTGCCAGCAGCCGTCCTGGACTAGCGGGAGCAGTATATCAAGAGACCCAGTACTTC
CDR3 protein: CASSRPGLAGAVYQETQYF